This TCR beta chain is from a study of T cell changes during pregnancy in multiple sclerosis. Only in-frame clones appear in the TCRdb table, and some are missing; sequencing was by immunoSEQ multiplex PCR. Among about 79,000 clones listed, around nine tenths were seen once. Per germline, CDR1 SGHRS and CDR2 YFSETQ. V shed 5 bases and J 1 base; nucleotides not matched to a gene: 5. This CDR3 is built from 15 residues. This material consisted of CD4+ T cells from peripheral blood mononuclear cells, taken in the second trimester of pregnancy. This sequence originates from a female donor with multiple sclerosis, enrolled in a pregnancy study. The chain carries TRBV5-1 and TRBJ2-3, with 9 bases matching TRBD2. The CDR3 reads CASRQRGAGTDTQYF. The CDR3 nucleotides read TGCGCCAGCAGACAGCGGGGGGCAGGCACAGATACGCAGTATTTT. The complete variable domain, with remaining parts taken from reference TRBV5-1 and TRBJ2-3, reads KAGVTQTPRYLIKTRGQQVTLSCSPISGHRSVSWYQQTPGQGLQFLFEYFSETQRNKGNFPGRFSGRQFSNSRSEMNVSTLELGDSALYLCASRQRGAGTDTQYFGPGTRLTVL.